This T cell receptor beta chain came from a study of cytomegalovirus exposure and HLA in healthy donors. Study observations and caveats: Presence/absence comparisons presumed near-even sequencing depth among donors. Upon later analysis, HLA-associated TCR beta chains proved more clonally expanded than other, equally common chains. HLA alleles were associated with 15,000 to 20,000 TCR beta sequences in a later analysis at 0.05 false discovery rate.

The PCR employed 60 Vbeta primers together with 13 Jbeta primers. Assay: immunoSEQ multiplex PCR; the TCRdb copy retains only in-frame clones and omits some. The table shows 100,000 to 150,000 clones, with about two thirds occurring only once. As for this clone: Its matching antigen is unknown.

Donors were nominally healthy when sampled, though unrecorded immune exposures were likely. Germline CDR1 is SGHNT and CDR2 is YYREEE (reference sequence). The CDR3 covers 14 residues. V lost 2 bases, J lost 6 bases, and 11 bases lay in between. This chain joins TRBV5-4 and TRBJ2-2; tentatively, D is TRBD2 (5 bases). The origin of this receptor is a man aged 25-40 years in good health and CMV-seronegative. What was sequenced was PBMCs. The DNA for the CDR3 is TGTGCCAGCAGCTTTGGTCGGACTGCCGGGGAGCTGTTTTTT. Translating gives CASSFGRTAGELFF.